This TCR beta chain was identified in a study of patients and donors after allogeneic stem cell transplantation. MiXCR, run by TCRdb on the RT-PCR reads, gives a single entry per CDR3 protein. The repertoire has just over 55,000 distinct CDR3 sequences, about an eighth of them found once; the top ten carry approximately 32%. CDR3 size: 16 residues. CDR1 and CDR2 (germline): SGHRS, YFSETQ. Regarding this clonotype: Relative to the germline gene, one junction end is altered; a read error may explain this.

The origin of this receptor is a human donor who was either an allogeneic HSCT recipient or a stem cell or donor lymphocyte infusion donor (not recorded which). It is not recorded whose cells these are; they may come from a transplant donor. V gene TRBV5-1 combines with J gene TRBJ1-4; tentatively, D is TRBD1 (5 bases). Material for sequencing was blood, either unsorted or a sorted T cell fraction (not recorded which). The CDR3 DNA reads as TGCGCCAGCAGCTTTAAAGTGGGACGGACTAATGAAGAACTGTTTTTT. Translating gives CASSFKVGRTNEELFF.